A selection of T cell receptor beta chains follows, all from one sample in a study of blood T cell repertoires in COVID-19. TCRdb's copy holds only in-frame clones and misses some; the assay was immunoSEQ multiplex PCR. The sample holds about 57,000 clones; 65% to 80% are singletons and the top ten take approximately 3.4%. The sample comprised peripheral blood. These receptors were collected from a man in his 60s with acute or convalescent COVID-19. Each CDR3 is given with its conserved first and last residue. D genes are given only for firm matches. The size field is filled for only some rows; it gives once, few, many or a size class.

>few|TRBD2|TRBJ2-7|TRBV6-1
TGTGCCAGCAGTGAAGCACTAGCGGGGGCCTACGAGCAGTACTTC
CASSEALAGAYEQYF
>.|TRBD2|TRBJ2-7|TRBV29-1
TGCAGCTCAAGGACTAGCGGTGGCGAGCAGTACTTC
CSSRTSGGEQYF
>.|TRBD1|TRBJ1-1|TRBV10-3
TGTGCCATCAGAACCCAACAGGGGGAAGCTTTCTTT
CAIRTQQGEAFF
>.|TRBD1|TRBJ2-1|TRBV7-9
TGTGCCAGCAGCTTATACCGGGACAGGGAACCCAATGAGCAGTTCTTC
CASSLYRDREPNEQFF
>.|TRBD2|TRBJ2-7|TRBV24-1
TGTGCCACCAGCTCCCGACTAGCGAATACCTACGAGCAGTACTTC
CATSSRLANTYEQYF
>.|TRBD1|TRBJ2-3|TRBV6-1
TGTGCCAGCAGTGAGACAGGGGTCGCAGATACGCAGTATTTT
CASSETGVADTQYF
>.|TRBD2|TRBJ2-2|TRBV5-1
TGCGCCAGCAGCTTGACTAGCGGGAGATCGGAAATTAACACCGGGGAGCTGTTTTTT
CASSLTSGRSEINTGELFF
>.|.|TRBJ1-1|TRBV16
TGTGCCAGCAGCCCGTCGGTGAACACTGAAGCTTTCTTT
CASSPSVNTEAFF
>.|.|TRBJ1-6|TRBV3-1/TRBV3-2
TGTGCCAGCAGCCGAGGACAGTCAGGGAATTCACCCCTCCACTTT
CASSRGQSGNSPLHF
>once|TRBD2|TRBJ2-2|TRBV28
TGTGCCAGCAACGGGGGACTAGAGATCGGGGAGCTGTTTTTT
CASNGGLEIGELFF
>.|.|TRBJ2-2|TRBV29-1
TGCAGCGTAACTTACACCGGGGAGCTGTTTTTT
CSVTYTGELFF
>.|.|TRBJ1-6|TRBV7-8
TGTGCCAGCAGCTTAGGAGCAGGTGTTAATTCACCCCTCCACTTT
CASSLGAGVNSPLHF
>.|TRBD1|TRBJ2-7|TRBV27
TGTGCCAGCAGTTGGGACAGGACCTACGAGCAGTACTTC
CASSWDRTYEQYF
>.|.|TRBJ2-7|TRBV5-1
TGCGCCAGCAGCTTGGACAGATCGTCCTACGAGCAGTACTTC
CASSLDRSSYEQYF
>.|.|TRBJ2-3|TRBV3-1/TRBV3-2
TGTGCCAGCAGCCACGGGACGGGGGAGGCAGATACGCAGTATTTT
CASSHGTGEADTQYF
>.|TRBD2|TRBJ2-3|TRBV9
TGTGCCAGCAGCCCACTGTTCCCTAGCGGGAGTGGAGTAGATACGCAGTATTTT
CASSPLFPSGSGVDTQYF
>.|.|TRBJ1-5|TRBV18
TGTGCCAGCTCACCAGCGGGCCCTGGGGGCAATCAGCCCCAGCATTTT
CASSPAGPGGNQPQHF
>.|.|TRBJ2-7|TRBV2
TGTGCCAGCAGTTACTCCTACGAGCAGTACTTC
CASSYSYEQYF
>.|.|TRBJ2-3|TRBV29-1
TGCAGCCTTCTTAAAGGGGAGGCAGATACGCAGTATTTT
CSLLKGEADTQYF
>.|TRBD2|TRBJ2-3|TRBV2
TGTGCCAGCACGCGGGAGGGCCTAGATACGCAGTATTTT
CASTREGLDTQYF
>.|TRBD1|TRBJ2-7|TRBV29-1
TGCAGCGTTGAAATCCCCAGGACAGGGATCTCCTACGAGCAGTACTTC
CSVEIPRTGISYEQYF
>.|.|TRBJ2-3|TRBV28
TGTGCCAGCAGTGAGCTGCTAGCTCGGGGCACAGATACGCAGTATTTT
CASSELLARGTDTQYF
>.|TRBD2|TRBJ2-1|TRBV7-3
TGTGCCAGCGGAGTAGCGGGAGGAGGTGAGCAGTTCTTC
CASGVAGGGEQFF
>.|TRBD1|TRBJ2-5|TRBV11-1
TGTGCCAGCAGCTTAATGGGACAGCCCCAAGAGACCCAGTACTTC
CASSLMGQPQETQYF
>.|.|TRBJ1-4|TRBV19
TGTGCCAGTATCTCCGACGCCGGCCGGGATGAAAAACTGTTTTTT
CASISDAGRDEKLFF
>.|.|TRBJ1-2|TRBV18
TGTGCCAGCTCACCCGATAGATACGGAGCAGTTGGCTACACCTTC
CASSPDRYGAVGYTF
>.|.|TRBJ2-5|TRBV3-1/TRBV3-2
TGTGCCAGCAGCCGGACAGAAGAGACCCAGTACTTC
CASSRTEETQYF
>.|TRBD1|TRBJ1-2|TRBV6-5
TGTGCCAGCAGTCCAGACAGGGCACCTGGCTACACCTTC
CASSPDRAPGYTF
>.|TRBD1|TRBJ2-7|TRBV18
TGTGCCAGCTCACCGCTGAACAGGGGGTCCTACGAGCAGTACTTC
CASSPLNRGSYEQYF
>.|.|TRBJ2-5|TRBV9
TGTGCCAGCAGCGGGACAGAAAAGACCCAGTACTTC
CASSGTEKTQYF
>once|.|TRBJ2-1|TRBV18
TGTGCCAGCTCACTTTCGGACAGCTACAATGAGCAGTTCTTC
CASSLSDSYNEQFF
>.|.|TRBJ2-7|TRBV5-1
TGCGCCAGCAGCACGGACTCCTGGGCCCGACTCTCCTACGAGCAGTACTTC
CASSTDSWARLSYEQYF
>.|.|TRBJ2-7|TRBV11-3
TGTGCCAGCAGCTATACACAGGGCCACGAGCAGTACTTC
CASSYTQGHEQYF
>.|TRBD2|TRBJ2-1|TRBV9
TGTGCCAGCAGCGTCCAAGCGGGAGCTCGGAATGAGCAGTTCTTC
CASSVQAGARNEQFF
>.|TRBD1|TRBJ1-5|TRBV6-6
TGTGCCAGCAGATCAGACAGGGTTAGCAATCAGCCCCAGCATTTT
CASRSDRVSNQPQHF
>.|TRBD2|TRBJ2-1|TRBV7-9
TGTGCCTATGCGGGAGCGGCCTACAATGAGCAGTTCTTC
CAYAGAAYNEQFF
>.|TRBD1|TRBJ2-7|TRBV18
TGTGCCAGCTCACTGCTTGGGACAGGGGTATACGAGCAGTACTTC
CASSLLGTGVYEQYF
>.|TRBD1|TRBJ1-1|TRBV3-1/TRBV3-2
TGTGCCAGCAGCCAAGAGGGACAGGCGAAAGCGAACACTGAAGCTTTCTTT
CASSQEGQAKANTEAFF
>.|.|TRBJ2-1|TRBV11-2
TGTGCCAGCAGCTTAGGGGCGGACTTCTTCCGAGAGCAGTTCTTC
CASSLGADFFREQFF
>few|.|TRBJ2-7|TRBV28
TGTGCCAGCACCGGGGCCAGGGGCCCCTACGAGCAGTACTTC
CASTGARGPYEQYF
>once|TRBD1|TRBJ1-4|TRBV3-1/TRBV3-2
TGTGCCAGCAGTTTTAATCCGGGACAGGGGGAAGAAAAACTGTTTTTT
CASSFNPGQGEEKLFF
>.|TRBD2|TRBJ2-1|TRBV6-5
TGTGCCAGCAGGGAGGGACTAGCGGGGGAGCAGTTCTTC
CASREGLAGEQFF
>.|.|TRBJ2-5|TRBV28
TGTGCCAGCATTGGCATACAAGAGACCCAGTACTTC
CASIGIQETQYF
>.|.|TRBJ2-2|TRBV6-4
TGTGCCAGCAGTGCTCAGGGGAACACCGGGGAGCTGTTTTTT
CASSAQGNTGELFF
>.|TRBD1|TRBJ2-7|TRBV18
TGTGCCAGCTCACCTCCGACAGGGTCAGTCTACGAGCAGTACTTC
CASSPPTGSVYEQYF
>.|.|TRBJ2-1|TRBV12-5
TGTGCTAGTGGTTTAAGCGATGAGCAGTTCTTC
CASGLSDEQFF
>.|.|TRBJ2-7|TRBV2
TGTGCCAGCAGTGGGGGACCCAGGGGCGAGCAGTACTTC
CASSGGPRGEQYF
>once|.|TRBJ2-1|TRBV7-6
TGTGCCAGCAGCGATCGACTAGGGGTAATCTACAATGAGCAGTTCTTC
CASSDRLGVIYNEQFF
>.|TRBD1|TRBJ2-2|TRBV27
TGTGCCAGCAGTTCGAGGGACAGGGACACCGGGGAGCTGTTTTTT
CASSSRDRDTGELFF
>.|.|TRBJ1-1|TRBV9
TGTGCCAGCAGTCGCGACAGGTACACTGAAGCTTTCTTT
CASSRDRYTEAFF
>.|TRBD1|TRBJ2-2|TRBV7-8
TGTGCCAGCAGCCCGGCCGGACAGGGGCGGTGGTTCACCGGGGAGCTGTTTTTT
CASSPAGQGRWFTGELFF